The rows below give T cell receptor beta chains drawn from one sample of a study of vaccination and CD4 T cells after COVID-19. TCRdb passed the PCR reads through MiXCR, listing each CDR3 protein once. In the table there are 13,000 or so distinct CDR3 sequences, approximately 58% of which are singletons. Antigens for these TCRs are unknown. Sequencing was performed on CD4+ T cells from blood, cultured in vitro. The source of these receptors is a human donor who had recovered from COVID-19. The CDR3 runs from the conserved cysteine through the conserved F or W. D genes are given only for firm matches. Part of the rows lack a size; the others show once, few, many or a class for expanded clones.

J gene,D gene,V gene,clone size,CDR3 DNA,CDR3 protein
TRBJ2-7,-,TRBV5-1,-,TGCGCCAGCAAGAGACGGGACGGCCTTGGAGAGCAGTACTTC,CASKRRDGLGEQYF
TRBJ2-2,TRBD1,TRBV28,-,TGTGCCAGCAGCCCAGGGGGCGTGACCACCGGGGAGCTGTTTTTT,CASSPGGVTTGELFF
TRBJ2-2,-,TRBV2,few,TGTGCCAGCAGTGAACATGCGTGGCAGACGAACACCGGGGAGCTGTTTTTT,CASSEHAWQTNTGELFF
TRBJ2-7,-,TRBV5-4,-,TGTGCCAGCAGCCCTTCTGACGGACCGGTCGAGCAGTACTTC,CASSPSDGPVEQYF
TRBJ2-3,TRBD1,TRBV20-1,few,TGCAGTGCTCCGACAGGGCGCACAGATACGCAGTATTTT,CSAPTGRTDTQYF
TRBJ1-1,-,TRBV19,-,TGTGCCAGTAGTATGGCCAGGGTAGCGAACACTGAAGCTTTCTTT,CASSMARVANTEAFF
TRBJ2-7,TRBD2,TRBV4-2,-,TGTGCCAGCAGCCAAGAAGCGGGAGATAGCGAGCAGTACTTC,CASSQEAGDSEQYF
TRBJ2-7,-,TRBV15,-,TGTGCCACCAGCAGAGACATTGTACGCGAGCAGTACTTC,CATSRDIVREQYF
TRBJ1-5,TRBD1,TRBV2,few,TGTGCCAGCAGTGGTTGGAGACAGGGGAATCAGCCCCAGCATTTT,CASSGWRQGNQPQHF
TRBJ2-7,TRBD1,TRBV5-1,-,TGCGCCAGCAGCCTTGATTCGCCGGGACAGGGAAGCTACGAGCAGTACTTC,CASSLDSPGQGSYEQYF
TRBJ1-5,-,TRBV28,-,TGTGCCAGCAGTACCTTAACGGGGAGAAGCAATCAGCCCCAGCATTTT,CASSTLTGRSNQPQHF
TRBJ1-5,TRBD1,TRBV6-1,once,TGTGCCAGCAGTAGACAGGGTCCCCAGCCCCAGCATTTT,CASSRQGPQPQHF
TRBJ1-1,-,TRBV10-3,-,TGTGCCATCAGTGAGCCAGGGCGTCGGAACACTGAAGCTTTCTTT,CAISEPGRRNTEAFF
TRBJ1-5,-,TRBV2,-,TGTGCCAGCAGTGACAAGGGTATGGAGCCCCAGCATTTT,CASSDKGMEPQHF
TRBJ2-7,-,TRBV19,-,TGTGCCAGTAAGGGGATAGACGCCTACGAGCAGTACTTC,CASKGIDAYEQYF
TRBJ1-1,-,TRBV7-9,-,TGTGCCAGCAGCAGAGGGCCTCGGGAAGCTTTCTTT,CASSRGPREAFF
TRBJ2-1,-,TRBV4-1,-,TGCGCCAGCAGCCACCCGCTGCGGGGCGGCGGTGAGCAGTTCTTC,CASSHPLRGGGEQFF